These T cell receptor beta chains were read from a single sample in a study of blood T cells in healthy people across ages. TCRdb redid the calling of the 5' RACE reads with MiXCR, one entry per CDR3 protein. Here the sample spans roughly 1,800,000 distinct CDR3 sequences, 40% to 55% being singletons. Sequenced input: blood. Receptors originate from a woman aged 40 to 50 in good health. CDR3s include the opening cysteine and the closing phenylalanine or tryptophan. Fields, in order: V gene, D gene, J gene, clone size, CDR3 protein, CDR3 DNA. D genes are given only for firm matches. The size entry is marked missing in some rows and otherwise reads once, few, many or a size class.

TRBV18	NA	TRBJ2-5	NA	CASPLAAKETQYF	TGTGCCAGCCCTTTAGCTGCTAAAGAGACCCAGTACTTC
TRBV7-2	NA	TRBJ2-7	few	CASSFQGTYEQYF	TGTGCCAGCAGCTTTCAGGGGACCTACGAGCAGTACTTC
TRBV18	TRBD2	TRBJ2-1	NA	CATSRGLAGGSYNEQFF	TGTGCCACCTCTAGGGGACTAGCGGGGGGATCCTACAATGAGCAGTTCTTC
TRBV7-2	NA	TRBJ2-7	NA	CASSSRITMSEQYF	TGTGCCAGCAGCTCCCGGATTACAATGAGTGAGCAGTACTTC
TRBV5-6	NA	TRBJ2-6	NA	CASSSMVAGANVLTF	TGTGCCAGCAGCTCCATGGTGGCTGGGGCCAACGTCCTGACTTTC
TRBV5-5	NA	TRBJ1-2	NA	CANTLGGSAGNGYTF	TGTGCCAACACTCTGGGGGGATCTGCGGGGAATGGCTACACCTTC
TRBV9	NA	TRBJ2-5	NA	CASSPGGPYKETQYF	TGTGCCAGCAGCCCCGGGGGACCCTACAAAGAGACCCAGTACTTC
TRBV20-1	TRBD1	TRBJ2-3	few	CSAPDRGAHTQYF	TGCAGTGCGCCGGACAGGGGGGCGCATACGCAGTATTTT
TRBV20-1	NA	TRBJ2-1	NA	CSARPFMEGEQFF	TGCAGTGCCCGACCCTTTATGGAGGGAGAGCAGTTCTTC
TRBV7-2	NA	TRBJ1-2	NA	CASSLAIEGGYTF	TGTGCCAGCAGCTTAGCGATTGAAGGTGGCTACACCTTC
TRBV10-3	TRBD2	TRBJ2-3	NA	CAISERWGSGGAGTDTQYF	TGTGCCATCAGTGAGAGGTGGGGTAGCGGGGGGGCCGGAACAGATACGCAGTATTTT
TRBV13	NA	TRBJ2-1	few	CASSATSVEQFF	TGTGCCAGCAGCGCCACTTCGGTTGAGCAGTTCTTC
TRBV6-5	TRBD2	TRBJ2-1	few	CASGERLARANEQFF	TGTGCCAGCGGGGAGAGACTAGCGCGGGCCAATGAGCAGTTCTTC
TRBV3-1	NA	TRBJ2-3	NA	CASSPYFKTGSTDTQYF	TGTGCCAGCAGCCCCTACTTCAAGACAGGTAGCACAGATACGCAGTATTTT
TRBV27	NA	TRBJ2-1	NA	CASSFQFGEQFF	TGTGCCAGCAGTTTCCAATTTGGTGAGCAGTTCTTC
TRBV12-3/TRBV12-4	TRBD2	TRBJ2-5	few	CASSFVGGVHGETQYF	TGTGCCAGCAGTTTCGTTGGGGGGGTTCATGGAGAGACCCAGTACTTC
TRBV7-2	NA	TRBJ2-1	NA	CASSYFRGTANSYNEQFF	TGTGCCAGCAGCTACTTCCGGGGGACTGCCAACTCCTACAATGAGCAGTTCTTC
TRBV20-1	TRBD2	TRBJ2-1	NA	CSATPGTSVSDEQFF	TGCAGTGCTACCCCCGGGACTAGCGTTAGTGATGAGCAGTTCTTC
TRBV13	NA	TRBJ2-6	NA	CASSRGGRFSGANVLTF	TGTGCCAGCAGCCGTGGGGGGCGCTTCTCTGGGGCCAACGTCCTGACTTTC
TRBV12-3/TRBV12-4	TRBD2	TRBJ2-3	few	CASSFASGGTSTDTQYF	TGTGCCAGCAGTTTCGCTAGCGGGGGGACTAGCACAGATACGCAGTATTTT
TRBV5-6	NA	TRBJ2-4	NA	CASSTGSGNIQYF	TGTGCCAGCAGCACCGGGTCGGGGAACATTCAGTACTTC
TRBV5-1	NA	TRBJ2-3	NA	CASSLQDSSTDTQYF	TGCGCCAGCAGCTTGCAGGACTCTAGCACAGATACGCAGTATTTT
TRBV7-6	TRBD2	TRBJ2-1	few	CASSSGLVQGEQFF	TGTGCCAGCAGCTCGGGACTAGTACAAGGCGAGCAGTTCTTC
TRBV10-3	NA	TRBJ2-7	once	CAIGPFGGDSYEQYF	TGTGCCATCGGGCCTTTCGGCGGGGACTCCTACGAGCAGTACTTC
TRBV15	NA	TRBJ2-3	NA	CATSREQGPDTQYF	TGTGCCACCAGCAGAGAACAGGGACCAGATACGCAGTATTTT
TRBV7-2	NA	TRBJ2-1	once	CASSLSRAGSYNEQFF	TGTGCCAGCAGCTTATCCCGGGCGGGGAGCTACAATGAGCAGTTCTTC
TRBV29-1	NA	TRBJ2-1	NA	CSVGRGPTTYNEQFF	TGCAGCGTTGGACGAGGGCCGACCACCTACAATGAGCAGTTCTTC
TRBV20-1	NA	TRBJ1-2	NA	CSSLITNYGYTF	TGCAGTTCCCTGATCACTAACTATGGCTACACCTTC
TRBV27	NA	TRBJ2-2	NA	CASSLMGGTGELFF	TGTGCCAGCAGTTTAATGGGGGGCACCGGGGAGCTGTTTTTT
TRBV5-6	TRBD1	TRBJ2-7	NA	CASSLRDRDPYEQYF	TGTGCCAGCAGCCTCCGGGACAGGGATCCCTACGAGCAGTACTTC
TRBV12-3/TRBV12-4	NA	TRBJ1-5	NA	CASSFDSGGNQPQHF	TGTGCCAGCAGTTTTGATTCGGGTGGTAATCAGCCCCAGCATTTT
TRBV21-1	NA	TRBJ2-7	NA	CASSKGRRETYEQYF	TGTGCCAGCAGCAAAGGCAGGAGAGAGACCTACGAGCAGTACTTC
TRBV5-1	NA	TRBJ1-1	NA	CASSRQINTEAFF	TGCGCCAGCAGCAGACAGATCAACACTGAAGCTTTCTTT
TRBV7-8	NA	TRBJ2-1	NA	CASSLALGGRGEQFF	TGTGCCAGCAGCTTAGCGCTGGGGGGCCGAGGTGAGCAGTTCTTC
TRBV7-6	NA	TRBJ2-3	few	CASSPAAGTDTQYF	TGTGCCAGCAGCCCAGCGGCAGGCACAGATACGCAGTATTTT
TRBV6-2/TRBV6-3	NA	TRBJ1-5	few	CASNGGRNQPQHF	TGTGCCAGCAATGGAGGGCGTAATCAGCCCCAGCATTTT
TRBV27	NA	TRBJ2-1	NA	CASSLSWGNSRNNEQFF	TGTGCCAGCAGTTTATCGTGGGGGAATTCCCGAAACAATGAGCAGTTCTTC
TRBV7-2	NA	TRBJ2-7	NA	CASSLAAGQLYEQYF	TGTGCCAGCAGCTTAGCTGCAGGGCAGCTCTACGAGCAGTACTTC
TRBV6-5	NA	TRBJ1-2	few	CASTGQANYGYTF	TGTGCCAGCACAGGGCAAGCTAACTATGGCTACACCTTC